The clone carrying this T cell receptor beta chain was observed a handful of times. The target antigen is unknown. The CDR3 covers 15 residues. Germline loops: CDR1 SGHRS, CDR2 YFSETQ. Unmatched junction bases numbered 13, after V lost 4 bases and J lost 7 bases. MiXCR, run by TCRdb on the RT-PCR reads, gives a single entry per CDR3 protein. Of fewer than 800,000 distinct CDR3 sequences in the sample, about 15% were seen once. This sample is drawn from a study of response to subunit inactivated influenza vaccine. General study results and limits: Only a handful of new T cells, the authors suggested, are recruited with each seasonal influenza vaccination.

The receptor's source is a middle-aged man who received an inactivated influenza vaccine. The rearrangement joins TRBV5-1 to TRBJ2-7; 8 nucleotides line up with TRBD2. The specimen was PBMCs from blood, collected approximately 12 days after vaccination. CDR3 in DNA: TGCGCCAGCAGCCGCATGGGACTAGGGGCACCGGAGCAGTACTTC. The encoded protein is CASSRMGLGAPEQYF.